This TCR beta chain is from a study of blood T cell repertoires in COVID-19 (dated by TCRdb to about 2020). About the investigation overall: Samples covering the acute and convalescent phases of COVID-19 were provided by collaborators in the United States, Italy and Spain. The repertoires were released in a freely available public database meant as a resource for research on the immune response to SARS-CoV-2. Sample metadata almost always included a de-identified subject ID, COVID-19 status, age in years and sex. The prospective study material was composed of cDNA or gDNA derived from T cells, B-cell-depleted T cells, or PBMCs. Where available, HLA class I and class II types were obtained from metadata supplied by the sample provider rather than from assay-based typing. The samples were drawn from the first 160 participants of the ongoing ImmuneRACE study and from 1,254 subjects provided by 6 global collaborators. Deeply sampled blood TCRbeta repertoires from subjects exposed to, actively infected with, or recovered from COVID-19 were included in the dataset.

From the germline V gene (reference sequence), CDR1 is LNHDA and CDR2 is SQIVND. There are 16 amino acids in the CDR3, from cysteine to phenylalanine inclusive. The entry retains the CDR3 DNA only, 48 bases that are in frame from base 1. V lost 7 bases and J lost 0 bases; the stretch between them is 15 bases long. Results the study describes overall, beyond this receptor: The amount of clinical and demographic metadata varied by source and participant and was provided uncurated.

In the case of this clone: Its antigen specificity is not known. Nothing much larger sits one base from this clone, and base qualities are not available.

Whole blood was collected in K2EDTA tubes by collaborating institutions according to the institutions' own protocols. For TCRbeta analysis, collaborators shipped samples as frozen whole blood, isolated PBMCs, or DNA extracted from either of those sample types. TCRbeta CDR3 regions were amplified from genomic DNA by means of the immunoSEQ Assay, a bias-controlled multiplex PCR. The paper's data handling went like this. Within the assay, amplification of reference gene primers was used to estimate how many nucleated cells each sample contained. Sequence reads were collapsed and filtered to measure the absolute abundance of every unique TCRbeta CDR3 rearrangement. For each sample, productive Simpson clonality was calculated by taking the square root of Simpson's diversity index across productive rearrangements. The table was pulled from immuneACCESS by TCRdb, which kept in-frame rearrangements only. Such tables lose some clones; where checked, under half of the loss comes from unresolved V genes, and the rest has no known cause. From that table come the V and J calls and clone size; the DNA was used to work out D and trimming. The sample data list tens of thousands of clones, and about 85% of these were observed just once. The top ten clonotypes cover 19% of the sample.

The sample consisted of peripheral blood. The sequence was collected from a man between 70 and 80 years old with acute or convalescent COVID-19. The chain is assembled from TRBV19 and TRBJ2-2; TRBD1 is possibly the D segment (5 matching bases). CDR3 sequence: CASTVPGLTNTGELFF. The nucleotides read TGTGCCAGTACGGTCCCAGGGCTTACGAACACCGGGGAGCTGTTTTTT.